This T cell receptor beta chain was sequenced during a study of human T cells and chemical hapten exposure. TCRdb re-derived calls from the RACE reads in MiXCR, one entry per CDR3 protein. The sample lists tens of thousands of distinct CDR3 sequences, about 11% occurring once. Time point reported: patch test 1, 2 weeks after DPC sensitization. The treatment denotes: therapeutic diphenylcyclopropenone sensitization with weekly scalp DPC. There are many counts of this clonotype. CDR1 is MNHEY and CDR2 is SVGEGT in the germline V gene. V dropped 2 bases and J dropped 3 bases, with 19 bases sitting between them. The CDR3 totals 17 residues.

The sample in question was whole blood, obtained in connection with sensitization to the hapten diphenylcyclopropenone (DPC). The J gene is TRBJ1-1, the V gene TRBV6-2 or TRBV6-3; D is unclear. The source of this sequence is a woman in her forties or fifties with alopecia areata. Some clones in this sample may be carry-over from other donors' samples. The CDR3: CASSYPKSTAKDTEAFF. The CDR3 coding sequence is TGTGCCAGCAGTTACCCAAAATCGACGGCTAAGGACACTGAAGCTTTCTTT.